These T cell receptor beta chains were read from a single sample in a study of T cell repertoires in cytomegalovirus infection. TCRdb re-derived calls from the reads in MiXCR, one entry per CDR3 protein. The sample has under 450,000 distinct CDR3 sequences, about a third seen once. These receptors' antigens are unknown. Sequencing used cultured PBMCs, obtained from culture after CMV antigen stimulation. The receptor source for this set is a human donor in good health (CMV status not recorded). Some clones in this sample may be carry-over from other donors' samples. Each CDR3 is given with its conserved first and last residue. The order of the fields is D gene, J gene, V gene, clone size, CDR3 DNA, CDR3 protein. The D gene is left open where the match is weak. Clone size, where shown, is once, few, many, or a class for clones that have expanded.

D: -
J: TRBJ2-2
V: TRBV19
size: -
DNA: TGTGCCAGTAGTAGAGGATGGGCTACCGGGGAGCTGTTTTTT
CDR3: CASSRGWATGELFF

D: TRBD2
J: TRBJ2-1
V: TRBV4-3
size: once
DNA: TGCGCCAGCAGCCAAGCCGGGGGAGCGGGGGCCTACAATGAGCAGTTCTTC
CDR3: CASSQAGGAGAYNEQFF

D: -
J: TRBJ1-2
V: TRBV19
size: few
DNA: TGTGCCAGTAGTATAGTAACGGGATTAAGCTATGGCTACACCTTC
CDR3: CASSIVTGLSYGYTF

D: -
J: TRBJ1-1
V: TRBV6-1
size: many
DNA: TGTGCCAGCAGTGATAGAGGTGGCACTGAAGCTTTCTTT
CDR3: CASSDRGGTEAFF

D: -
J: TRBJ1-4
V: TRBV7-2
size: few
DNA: TGTGCCGTAAAGACAGGAGGCAATGAAAAACTGTTTTTT
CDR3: CAVKTGGNEKLFF

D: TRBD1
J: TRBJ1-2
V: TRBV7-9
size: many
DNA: TGTGCCAGCAGCTTACGGGACAGAAACCTCGCTAACTATGGCTACACCTTC
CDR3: CASSLRDRNLANYGYTF

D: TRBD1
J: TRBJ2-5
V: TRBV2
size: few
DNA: TGTGCCAGCAGTGAAGCTAGGGGGACAGGCAAACAAGAGACCCAGTACTTC
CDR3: CASSEARGTGKQETQYF

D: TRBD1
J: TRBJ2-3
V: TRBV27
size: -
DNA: TGTGCCAGCAGTCCCAGGGACAGAAGCACAGATACGCAGTATTTT
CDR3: CASSPRDRSTDTQYF

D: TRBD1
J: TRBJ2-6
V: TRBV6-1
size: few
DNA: TGTGCCAGTCTCTCCCGGGACAGGGCCTCGAGGGGGGCCAACGTCCTGACTTTC
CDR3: CASLSRDRASRGANVLTF

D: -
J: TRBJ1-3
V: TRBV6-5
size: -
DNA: TGTGCCACCAGAGAGTACTCTGGAAACACCATATATTTT
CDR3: CATREYSGNTIYF

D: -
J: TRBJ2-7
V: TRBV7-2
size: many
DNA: TGTGCCAGCAGCGTGTTGCGGGGATCCGCGCTCGAGCAGTACTTC
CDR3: CASSVLRGSALEQYF

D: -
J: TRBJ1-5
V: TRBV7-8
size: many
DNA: TGTGCCAGCAGCTTGAAGGGGCAGCCCCAGCATTTT
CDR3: CASSLKGQPQHF

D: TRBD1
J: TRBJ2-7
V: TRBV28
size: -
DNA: TGTGCCAGCAGTCTTCAGGGGGCAGTCCACGAGCAGTACTTC
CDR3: CASSLQGAVHEQYF

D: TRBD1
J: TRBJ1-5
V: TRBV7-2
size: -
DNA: TGTGCCAGCAGCCGTACGACAGGGGAGAATCAGCCCCAGCAGTTT
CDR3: CASSRTTGENQPQQF

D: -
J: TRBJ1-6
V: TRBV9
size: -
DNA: TGTGCCAGCAGTGAGGGACGGCTCTATAATTCACCCCTCCACTTT
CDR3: CASSEGRLYNSPLHF

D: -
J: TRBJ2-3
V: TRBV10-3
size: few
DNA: TGTGCCATCAGTATCTCTAGCGGCACAGATACGCAGTATTTT
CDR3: CAISISSGTDTQYF

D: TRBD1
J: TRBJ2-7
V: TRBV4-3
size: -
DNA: TGCGCCAGCAGCCGGGGAATTCGAGACAGGGCTTTAACCTACGAGCAGTACTTC
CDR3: CASSRGIRDRALTYEQYF

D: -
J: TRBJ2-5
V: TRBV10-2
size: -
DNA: TGCGCCAGCATGGACGGAGTACAAGAGACCCAGTACTTC
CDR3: CASMDGVQETQYF